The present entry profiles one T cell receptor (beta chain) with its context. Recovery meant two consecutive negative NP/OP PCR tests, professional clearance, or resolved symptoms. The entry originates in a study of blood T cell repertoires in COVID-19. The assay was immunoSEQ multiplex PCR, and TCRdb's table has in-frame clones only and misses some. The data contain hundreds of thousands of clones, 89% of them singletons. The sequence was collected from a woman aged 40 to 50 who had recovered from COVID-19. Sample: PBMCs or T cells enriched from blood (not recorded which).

CDR3 region: CATSRDPVGHQPQHF. Here the CDR3 DNA reads TGTGCCACCAGCAGAGATCCCGTGGGCCATCAGCCCCAGCATTTT. The chain employs TRBV15 and TRBJ1-5; D is unresolved. The V gene's germline CDR1 is LNHNV and CDR2 YYDKDF (reference sequence). The CDR3 spans 15 residues. The V gene lost 0 bases and the J gene lost 5 bases, with 11 bases spanning the gap. The full variable domain, rest sourced from reference TRBV15 and TRBJ1-5, is DAMVIQNPRYQVTQFGKPVTLSCSQTLNHNVMYWYQQKSSQAPKLLFHYYDKDFNNEADTPDNFQSRRPNTSFCFLDIRSPGLGDTAMYLCATSRDPVGHQPQHFGDGTRLSIL.